Listed here are 4 T cell receptor beta chains from one sample, sequenced in a study of long-term antiretroviral therapy in people with HIV. Investigators performed immunoSEQ version v3.0 at survey level. Some clones are missing from TCRdb's copy, which holds only in-frame ones; the method was immunoSEQ multiplex PCR. The sample lists 45,000 or so clones; about 95% were seen once. Here the sequenced sample was unsorted PBMCs, taken 3.7 years after starting antiretroviral therapy. These receptors were obtained from a woman between 45 and 60 years old with HIV.

The rearrangement joins TRBV30 to TRBJ1-2; D unclear. Per the germline V gene, CDR1 is GTSNPN and CDR2 is SVGIG (reference sequence). The CDR3 has 12 amino acids. V lost 4 bases and J lost 1, with 7 bases in between. The DNA for the CDR3 is TGTGCCTGGACCGGGAGTAACTATGGCTACACCTTC. Its translation: CAWTGSNYGYTF.

The chain has TRBV25-1 and TRBJ1-2, with 7 bases identical to TRBD1. The CDR3 covers 13 residues. Germline V CDR1 and CDR2: MGHDK, SYGVNS. The J segment lost 7 bases and the V segment lost 0 bases, leaving 2 bases of the junction unmatched. This chain's CDR3 is CASSEYRGVGYTF. Here the CDR3 DNA reads TGTGCCAGCAGTGAATACAGGGGGGTTGGCTACACCTTC.

The count of this clone is one. The chain carries TRBV5-1 and TRBJ1-2, with D possibly being TRBD1 (6 bases). This CDR3 contains 15 residues. Germline V gene sequence: CDR1 SGHRS, CDR2 YFSETQ. Trimming cost V 2 bases and J 4 bases, with 15 bases left between them. The CDR3 region has the DNA TGCGCCAGCAGCTTCTCAGGGGTTGGGTCCTATGGCTACACCTTC. Its translation: CASSFSGVGSYGYTF.

The rearrangement uses TRBV7-2 and TRBJ2-3; D is tentatively TRBD1 or TRBD2 (5 bases each). Per the germline V gene, CDR1 is SGHTA and CDR2 is FQGNSA. Trimming left V 1 base short and J 0 bases short, with 11 bases between. CDR3 length: 16 residues. The CDR3 spells CASSLVWWGSTDTQYF. CDR3 sequence (DNA): TGTGCCAGCAGCTTAGTATGGTGGGGGAGCACAGATACGCAGTATTTT.